This T cell receptor beta chain was documented in a study of cytomegalovirus exposure and HLA in healthy donors. Study outcomes and limitations: A later analysis reported that several of the most significant clusters appeared to be linked to common viral pathogens, among them Epstein-Barr virus. Apparent HLA restriction characterized most CMV-associated TCR beta chains in a later analysis. TCR beta V- and J-gene trimming was later associated with a missense DCLRE1C variant. In an earlier analysis, in around 590 donors, most V segments appeared productive either ~90% or ~30% of the time.

Germline V gene data show CDR1 as SGHTA and CDR2 as FQGTGA. The CDR3 contains 14 residues. The ends lost 1 base at V and 5 bases at J; junction bases unmatched: 2. This clone was observed a handful of times. What it binds is not known. PCR used 60 Vbeta primers and 13 Jbeta primers. Libraries were prepared by immunoSEQ multiplex PCR; TCRdb keeps only in-frame clonotypes and omits some of them. The sample lists about 120,000 clones; around a tenth were seen once. Sequencing input: PBMCs. The clonotype was recovered from a man aged 30 to 39 in good health and CMV-seronegative. The chain uses TRBV7-3 and TRBJ2-1; 7 bases align to TRBD1. CDR3 in amino acids: CASSLSRGNNEQFF. The CDR3 region has the DNA TGTGCCAGCAGCTTAAGCAGGGGGAACAATGAGCAGTTCTTC.